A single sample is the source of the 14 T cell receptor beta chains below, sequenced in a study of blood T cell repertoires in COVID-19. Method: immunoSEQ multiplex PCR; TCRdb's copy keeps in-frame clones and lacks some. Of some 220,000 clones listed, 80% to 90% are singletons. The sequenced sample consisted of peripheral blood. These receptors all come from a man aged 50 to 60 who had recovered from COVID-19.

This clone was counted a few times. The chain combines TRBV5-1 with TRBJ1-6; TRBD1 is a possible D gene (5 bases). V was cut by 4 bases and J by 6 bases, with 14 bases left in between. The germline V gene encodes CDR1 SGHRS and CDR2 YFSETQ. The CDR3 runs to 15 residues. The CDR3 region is CASSSSTASNSPLHF. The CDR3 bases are TGCGCCAGCAGCAGTTCGACAGCGAGTAATTCACCCCTCCACTTT.

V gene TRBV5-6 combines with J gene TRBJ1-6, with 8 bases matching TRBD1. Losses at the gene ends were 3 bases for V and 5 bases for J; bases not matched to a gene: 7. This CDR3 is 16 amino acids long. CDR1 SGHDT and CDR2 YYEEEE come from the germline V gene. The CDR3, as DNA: TGTGCCAGCAGCTCCATCGGGACAGGCAATAATTCACCCCTCCACTTT. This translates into CASSSIGTGNNSPLHF.

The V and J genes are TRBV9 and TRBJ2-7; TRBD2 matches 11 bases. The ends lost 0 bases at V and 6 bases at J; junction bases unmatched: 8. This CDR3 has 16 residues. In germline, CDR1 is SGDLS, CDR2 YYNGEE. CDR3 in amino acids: CASSVGASGRTGEQYF. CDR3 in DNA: TGTGCCAGCAGCGTAGGGGCTAGCGGGAGGACAGGCGAGCAGTACTTC. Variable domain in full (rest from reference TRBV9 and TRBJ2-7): DSGVTQTPKHLITATGQRVTLRCSPRSGDLSVYWYQQSLDQGLQFLIQYYNGEERAKGNILERFSAQQFPDLHSELNLSSLELGDSALYFCASSVGASGRTGEQYFGPGTRLTVT.

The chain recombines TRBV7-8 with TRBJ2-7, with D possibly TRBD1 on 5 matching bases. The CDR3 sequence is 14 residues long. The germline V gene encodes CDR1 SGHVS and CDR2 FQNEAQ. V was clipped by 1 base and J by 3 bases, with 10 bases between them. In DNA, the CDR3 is TGTGCCAGCAGCTTAGAAACAGGATACTACGAGCAGTACTTC. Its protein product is CASSLETGYYEQYF.

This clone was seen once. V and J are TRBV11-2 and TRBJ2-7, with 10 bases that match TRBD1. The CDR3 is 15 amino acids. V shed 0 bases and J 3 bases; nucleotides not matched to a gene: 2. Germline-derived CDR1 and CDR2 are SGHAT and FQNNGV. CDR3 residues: CASSLDGTGVYEQYF. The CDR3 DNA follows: TGTGCCAGCAGCTTAGACGGGACAGGGGTCTACGAGCAGTACTTC.

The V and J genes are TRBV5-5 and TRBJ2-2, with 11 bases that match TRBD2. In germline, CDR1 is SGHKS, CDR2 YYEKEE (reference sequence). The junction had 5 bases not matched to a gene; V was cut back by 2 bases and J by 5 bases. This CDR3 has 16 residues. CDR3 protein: CASSFTSGSWTGELFF. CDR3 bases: TGTGCCAGCAGCTTCACTAGCGGGAGTTGGACCGGGGAGCTGTTTTTT.

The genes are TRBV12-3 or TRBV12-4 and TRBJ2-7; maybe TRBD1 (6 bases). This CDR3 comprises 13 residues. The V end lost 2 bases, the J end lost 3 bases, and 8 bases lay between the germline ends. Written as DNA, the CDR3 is TGTGCCAGCAGTTTATCAGGGGACTACGAGCAGTACTTC. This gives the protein CASSLSGDYEQYF.

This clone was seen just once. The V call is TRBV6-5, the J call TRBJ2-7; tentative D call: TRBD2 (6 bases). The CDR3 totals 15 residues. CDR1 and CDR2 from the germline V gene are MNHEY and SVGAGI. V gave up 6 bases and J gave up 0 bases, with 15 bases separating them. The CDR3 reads CASRPRAGSSYEQYF. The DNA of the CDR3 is TGTGCCAGCAGGCCTAGGGCGGGGAGCTCCTACGAGCAGTACTTC.

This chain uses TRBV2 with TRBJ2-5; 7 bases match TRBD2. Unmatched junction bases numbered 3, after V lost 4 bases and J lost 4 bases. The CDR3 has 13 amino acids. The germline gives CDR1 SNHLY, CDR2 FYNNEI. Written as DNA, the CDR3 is TGTGCCAGCAGTGGGGGGGGTAGAGAGACCCAGTACTTC. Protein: CASSGGGRETQYF.

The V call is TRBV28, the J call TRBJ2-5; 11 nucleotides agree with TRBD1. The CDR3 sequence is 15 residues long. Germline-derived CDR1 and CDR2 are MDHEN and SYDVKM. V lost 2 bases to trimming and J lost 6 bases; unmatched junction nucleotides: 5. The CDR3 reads CASSLRTGGRKTQYF. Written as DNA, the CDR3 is TGTGCCAGCAGTTTAAGGACAGGGGGCAGGAAGACCCAGTACTTC.

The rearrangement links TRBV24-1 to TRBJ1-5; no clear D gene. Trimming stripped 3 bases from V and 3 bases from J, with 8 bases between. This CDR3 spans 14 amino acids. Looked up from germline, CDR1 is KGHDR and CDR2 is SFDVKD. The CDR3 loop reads CATSDRGVNQPQHF. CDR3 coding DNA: TGTGCCACCAGTGATCGAGGAGTCAATCAGCCCCAGCATTTT.

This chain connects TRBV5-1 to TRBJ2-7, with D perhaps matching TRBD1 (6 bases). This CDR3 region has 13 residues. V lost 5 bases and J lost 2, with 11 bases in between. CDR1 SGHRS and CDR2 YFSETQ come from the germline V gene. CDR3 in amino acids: CASRAGTPYEQYF. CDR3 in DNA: TGCGCCAGCAGGGCCGGGACACCCTACGAGCAGTACTTC.

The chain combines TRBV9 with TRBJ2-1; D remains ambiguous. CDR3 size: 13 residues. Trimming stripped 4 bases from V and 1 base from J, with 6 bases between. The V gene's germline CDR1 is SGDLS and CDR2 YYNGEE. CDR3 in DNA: TGTGCCAGCAGCTTCTTTTCCTACAATGAGCAGTTCTTC. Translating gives CASSFFSYNEQFF.

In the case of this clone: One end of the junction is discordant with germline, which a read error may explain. DNA of the CDR3: TGTGCCAGCAGCCGAAACAGGCGAACCTACGCGCAGTACTTC. Translating it yields CASSRNRRTYAQYF. This chain uses TRBV3-1 (or the pseudogene TRBV3-2) with TRBJ2-7, with D tentatively TRBD1 (5 bases). The germline gives CDR1 LGHDT, CDR2 YNNKEL (reference sequence). This CDR3 contains 14 residues.